This TCR beta chain was sequenced in a study of cytomegalovirus exposure and HLA in healthy donors. Notes on the study in general: Cytomegalovirus-associated status was assigned to some 180 TCR beta chains.

The PCR used 60 Vbeta and 13 Jbeta primers. Method: immunoSEQ multiplex PCR; TCRdb's copy keeps in-frame clones and lacks some. The table for this sample gives roughly 40,000 clones. A word on this clone: The antigen remains unidentified.

Germline lookup yields CDR1 SNHLY and CDR2 FYNNEI. Trimming at V came to 6 bases and at J to 7 bases, leaving 8 bases not matched to a gene. CDR3 length: 15 residues. This TCR derives from a man aged 30 to 45 in good health and CMV-seronegative. What was sequenced was PBMCs. The chain uses TRBV2 and TRBJ2-1, with TRBD1 matching over 11 bases. The CDR3 bases are TGTGCCAGCAGGGGCCGGGACAGGGGGAAGAATGAGCAGTTCTTC. This translates into CASRGRDRGKNEQFF.